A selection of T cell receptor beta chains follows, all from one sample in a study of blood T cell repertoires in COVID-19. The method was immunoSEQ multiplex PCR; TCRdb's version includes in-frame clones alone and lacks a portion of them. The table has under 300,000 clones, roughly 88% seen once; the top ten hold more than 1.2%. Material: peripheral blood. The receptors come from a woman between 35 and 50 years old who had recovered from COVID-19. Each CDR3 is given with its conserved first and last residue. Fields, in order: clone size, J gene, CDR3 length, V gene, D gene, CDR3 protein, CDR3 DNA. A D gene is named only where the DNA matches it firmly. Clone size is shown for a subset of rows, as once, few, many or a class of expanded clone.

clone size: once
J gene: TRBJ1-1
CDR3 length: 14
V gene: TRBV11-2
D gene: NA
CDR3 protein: CASSLDSMNTEAFF
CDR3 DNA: TGTGCCAGCAGCTTAGATAGTATGAACACTGAAGCTTTCTTT

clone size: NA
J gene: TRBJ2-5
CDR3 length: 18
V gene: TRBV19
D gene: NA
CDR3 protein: CASSKGVGQSMYQETQYF
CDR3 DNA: TGTGCCAGTAGTAAGGGAGTCGGACAGTCTATGTACCAAGAGACCCAGTACTTC

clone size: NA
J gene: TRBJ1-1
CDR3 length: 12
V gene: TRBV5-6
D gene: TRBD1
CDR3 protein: CASRWSGGEAFF
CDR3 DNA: TGTGCCAGCAGATGGTCAGGGGGTGAAGCTTTCTTT

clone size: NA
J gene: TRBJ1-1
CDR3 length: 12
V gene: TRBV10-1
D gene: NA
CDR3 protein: CASSGQDTEAFF
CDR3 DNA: TGCGCCAGCAGTGGACAGGACACTGAAGCTTTCTTT

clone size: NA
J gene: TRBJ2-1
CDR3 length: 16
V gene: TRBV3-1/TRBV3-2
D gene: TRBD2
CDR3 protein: CASSQDLSGGYNEQFF
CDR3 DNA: TGTGCCAGCAGCCAAGATCTAAGCGGGGGATACAATGAGCAGTTCTTC

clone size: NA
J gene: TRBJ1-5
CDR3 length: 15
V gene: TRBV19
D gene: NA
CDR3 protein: CASSSSRDNNQPQHF
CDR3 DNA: TGTGCCAGTAGTTCCTCCCGGGACAATAATCAGCCCCAGCATTTT

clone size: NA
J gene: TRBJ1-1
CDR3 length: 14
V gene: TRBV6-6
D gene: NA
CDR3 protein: CASSAGLKNTEAFF
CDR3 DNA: TGTGCCAGCTCGGCAGGGCTTAAGAACACTGAAGCTTTCTTT

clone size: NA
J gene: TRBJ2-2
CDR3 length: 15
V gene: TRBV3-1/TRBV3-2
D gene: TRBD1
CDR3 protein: CASSVQGSDTGELFF
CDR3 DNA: TGTGCCAGCAGCGTACAGGGGTCGGACACCGGGGAGCTGTTTTTT

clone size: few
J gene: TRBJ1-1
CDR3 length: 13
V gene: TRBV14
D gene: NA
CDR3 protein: CASSRTLNTEAFF
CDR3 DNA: TGTGCCAGCAGCCGCACACTGAACACTGAAGCTTTCTTT

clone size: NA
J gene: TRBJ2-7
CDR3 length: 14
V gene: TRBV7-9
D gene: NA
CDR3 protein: CASSPWLGGYEQYF
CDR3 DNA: TGTGCCAGCAGCCCGTGGCTCGGGGGCTACGAGCAGTACTTC

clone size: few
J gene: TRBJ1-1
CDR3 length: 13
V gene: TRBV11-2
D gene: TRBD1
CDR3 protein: CASSLVRQGHAFF
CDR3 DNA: TGTGCCAGCAGCTTAGTGAGACAGGGTCACGCTTTCTTT

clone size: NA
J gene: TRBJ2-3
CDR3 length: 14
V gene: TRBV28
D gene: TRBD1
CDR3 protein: CASSLRTGPDTQYF
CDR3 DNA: TGTGCCAGCAGTTTGCGGACAGGGCCAGATACGCAGTATTTT

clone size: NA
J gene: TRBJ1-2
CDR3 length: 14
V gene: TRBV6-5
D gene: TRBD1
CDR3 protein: CASSLGQAYYGYTF
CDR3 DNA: TGTGCCAGCAGCTTAGGACAGGCCTACTATGGCTACACCTTC

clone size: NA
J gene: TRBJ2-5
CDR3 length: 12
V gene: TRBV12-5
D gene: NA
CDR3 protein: CASGQGGETQYF
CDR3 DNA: TGTGCTAGTGGCCAGGGGGGCGAGACCCAGTACTTC

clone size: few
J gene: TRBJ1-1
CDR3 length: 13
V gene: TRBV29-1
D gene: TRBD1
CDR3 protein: CSGYRGATTEAFF
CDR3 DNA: TGCAGCGGGTACAGGGGCGCGACCACTGAAGCTTTCTTT

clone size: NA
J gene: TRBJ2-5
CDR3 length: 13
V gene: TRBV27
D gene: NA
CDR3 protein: CASSMTRAETQYF
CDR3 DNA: TGTGCCAGCAGTATGACTAGGGCAGAGACCCAGTACTTC

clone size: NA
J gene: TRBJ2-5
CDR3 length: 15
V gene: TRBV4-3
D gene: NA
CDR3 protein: CASSQYWTDQETQYF
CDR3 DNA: TGCGCCAGCAGCCAATACTGGACAGACCAAGAGACCCAGTACTTC

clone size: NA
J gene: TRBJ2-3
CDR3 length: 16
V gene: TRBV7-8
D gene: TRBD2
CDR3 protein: CASSVETSGFTDTQYF
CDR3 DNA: TGTGCCAGCAGCGTAGAGACTAGCGGATTCACAGATACGCAGTATTTT

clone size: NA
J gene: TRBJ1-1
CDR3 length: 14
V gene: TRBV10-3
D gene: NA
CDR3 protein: CAISARQGKTEAFF
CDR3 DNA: TGTGCCATCAGTGCGCGGCAGGGTAAGACTGAAGCTTTCTTT

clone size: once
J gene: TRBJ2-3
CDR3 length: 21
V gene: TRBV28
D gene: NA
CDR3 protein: CASSSEGRGPENPHPQDTQYF
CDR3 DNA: TGTGCCAGCAGTTCCGAGGGTCGAGGGCCCGAAAACCCCCACCCCCAAGATACGCAGTATTTT

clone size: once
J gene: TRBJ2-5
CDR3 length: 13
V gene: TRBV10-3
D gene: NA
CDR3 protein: CAISADRQETQYF
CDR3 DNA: TGTGCCATCAGCGCAGACAGACAAGAGACCCAGTACTTC

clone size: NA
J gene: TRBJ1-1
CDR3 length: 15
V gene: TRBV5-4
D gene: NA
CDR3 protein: CASSPGGEGNTEAFF
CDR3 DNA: TGTGCCAGCAGCCCGGGGGGTGAGGGGAACACTGAAGCTTTCTTT